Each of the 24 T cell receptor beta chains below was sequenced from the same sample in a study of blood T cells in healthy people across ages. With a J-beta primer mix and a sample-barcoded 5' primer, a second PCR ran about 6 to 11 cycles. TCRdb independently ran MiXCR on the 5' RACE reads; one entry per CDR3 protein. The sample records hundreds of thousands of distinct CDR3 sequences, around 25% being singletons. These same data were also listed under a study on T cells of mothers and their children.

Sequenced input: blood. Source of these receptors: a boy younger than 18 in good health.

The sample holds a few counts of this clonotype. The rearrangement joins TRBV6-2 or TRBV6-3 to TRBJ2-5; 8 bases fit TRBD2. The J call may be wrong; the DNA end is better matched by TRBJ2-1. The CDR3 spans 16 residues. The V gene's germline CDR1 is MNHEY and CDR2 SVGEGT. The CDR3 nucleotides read TGTGCCAGCAGTAACCCGGACAAGCGGGGGACGGGTGAGCAGTTCTTC. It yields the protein CASSNPDKRGTGEQFF.

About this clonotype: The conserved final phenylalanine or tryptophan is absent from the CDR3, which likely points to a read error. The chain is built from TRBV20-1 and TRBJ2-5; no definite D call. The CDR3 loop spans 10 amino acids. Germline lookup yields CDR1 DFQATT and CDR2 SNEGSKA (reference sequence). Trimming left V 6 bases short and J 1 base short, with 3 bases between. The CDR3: CSALQETQYL. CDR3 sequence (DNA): TGCAGTGCGCTCCAAGAGACCCAGTACCTC.

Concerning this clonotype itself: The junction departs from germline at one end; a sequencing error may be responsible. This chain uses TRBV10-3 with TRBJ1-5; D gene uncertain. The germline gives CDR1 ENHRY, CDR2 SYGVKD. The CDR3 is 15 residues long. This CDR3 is CAVSESRVLNQPQHF. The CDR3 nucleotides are TGTGCCGTCAGTGAGTCTCGCGTTCTCAATCAGCCCCAGCATTTT.

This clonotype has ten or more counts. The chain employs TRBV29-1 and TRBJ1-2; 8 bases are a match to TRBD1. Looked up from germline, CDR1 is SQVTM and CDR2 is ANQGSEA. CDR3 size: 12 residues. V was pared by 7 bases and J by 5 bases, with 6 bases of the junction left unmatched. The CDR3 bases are TGCAGCGCAGGACAGGGTCTATATGGCTACACCTTC. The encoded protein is CSAGQGLYGYTF.

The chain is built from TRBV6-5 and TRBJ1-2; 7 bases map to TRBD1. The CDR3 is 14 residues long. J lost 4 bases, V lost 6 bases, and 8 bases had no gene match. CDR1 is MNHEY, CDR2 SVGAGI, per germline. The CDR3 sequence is CASRRDRGGYGYTF. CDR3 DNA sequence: TGTGCCAGCAGGCGGGACAGAGGGGGCTATGGCTACACCTTC.

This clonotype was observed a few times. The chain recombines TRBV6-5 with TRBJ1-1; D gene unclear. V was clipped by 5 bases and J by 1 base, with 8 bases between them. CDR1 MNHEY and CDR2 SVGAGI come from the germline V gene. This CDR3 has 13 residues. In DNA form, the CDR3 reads TGTGCCAGCAGTACAGCAGGGAACACTGAAGCTTTCTTT. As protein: CASSTAGNTEAFF.

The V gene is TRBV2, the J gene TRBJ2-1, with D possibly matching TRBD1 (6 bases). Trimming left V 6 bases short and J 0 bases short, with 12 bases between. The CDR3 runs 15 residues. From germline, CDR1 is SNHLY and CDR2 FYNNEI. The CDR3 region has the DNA TGTGCCAGCAGGGGACAAACCAGCTCCTACAATGAGCAGTTCTTC. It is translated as CASRGQTSSYNEQFF.

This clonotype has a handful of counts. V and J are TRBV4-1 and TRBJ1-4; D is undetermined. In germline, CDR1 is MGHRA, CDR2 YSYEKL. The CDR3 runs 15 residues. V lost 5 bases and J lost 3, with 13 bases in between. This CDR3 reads CASSVDEFSNEKLFF. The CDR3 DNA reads TGCGCCAGCAGCGTAGACGAGTTCTCTAATGAAAAACTGTTTTTT.

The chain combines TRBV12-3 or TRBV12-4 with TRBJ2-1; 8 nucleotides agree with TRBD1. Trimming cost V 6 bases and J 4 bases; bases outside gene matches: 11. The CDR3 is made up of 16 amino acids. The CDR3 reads CASRLTGTGDYNEQFF. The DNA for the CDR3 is TGTGCCAGCAGACTGACCGGGACAGGAGATTACAATGAGCAGTTCTTC.

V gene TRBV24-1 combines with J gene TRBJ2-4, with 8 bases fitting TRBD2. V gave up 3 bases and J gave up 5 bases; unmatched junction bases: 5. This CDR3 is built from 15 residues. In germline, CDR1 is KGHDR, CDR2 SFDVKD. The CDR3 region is CATSDPSGLENIQYF. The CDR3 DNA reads TGTGCCACCAGTGATCCATCGGGACTAGAAAACATTCAGTACTTC.

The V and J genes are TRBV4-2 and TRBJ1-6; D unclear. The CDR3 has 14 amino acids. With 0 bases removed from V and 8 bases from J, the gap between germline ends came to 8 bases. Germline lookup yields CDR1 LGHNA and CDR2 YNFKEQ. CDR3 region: CASSQDIADSPLHF. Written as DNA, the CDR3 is TGTGCCAGCAGCCAAGATATCGCGGATTCACCCCTCCACTTT.

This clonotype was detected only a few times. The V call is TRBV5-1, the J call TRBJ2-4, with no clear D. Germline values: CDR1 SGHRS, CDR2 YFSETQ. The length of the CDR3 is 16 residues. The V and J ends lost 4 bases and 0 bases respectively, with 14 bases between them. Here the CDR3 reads CASSEVGVLAKNIQYF. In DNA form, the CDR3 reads TGCGCCAGCAGCGAGGTTGGGGTGCTAGCCAAAAACATTCAGTACTTC.

The CDR3 sequence: CASSQDRGVLENIQYF. CDR3 nucleotide sequence: TGCGCCAGCAGCCAAGATAGGGGGGTATTGGAAAACATTCAGTACTTC. The V call is TRBV4-3, the J call TRBJ2-4; D tentatively reads TRBD1 or TRBD2 (6 bases each). V lost 0 bases to trimming and J lost 5 bases, with 14 bases between them. Germline loops: CDR1 LGHNA, CDR2 YSLEER. This CDR3 region has 16 residues.

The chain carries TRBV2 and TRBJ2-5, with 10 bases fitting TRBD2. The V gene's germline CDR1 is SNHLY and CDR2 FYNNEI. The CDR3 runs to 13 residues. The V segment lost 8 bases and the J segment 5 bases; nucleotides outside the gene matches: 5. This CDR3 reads CASGLAVGETQYF. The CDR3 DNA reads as TGTGCCAGCGGACTAGCGGTGGGGGAGACCCAGTACTTC.

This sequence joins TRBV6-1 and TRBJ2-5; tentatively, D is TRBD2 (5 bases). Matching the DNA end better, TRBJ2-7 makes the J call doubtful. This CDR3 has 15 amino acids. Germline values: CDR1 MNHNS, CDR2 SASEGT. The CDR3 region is CASSEAGSITYEQYF. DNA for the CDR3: TGTGCCAGCAGTGAAGCGGGGAGTATAACTTACGAGCAGTACTTC.

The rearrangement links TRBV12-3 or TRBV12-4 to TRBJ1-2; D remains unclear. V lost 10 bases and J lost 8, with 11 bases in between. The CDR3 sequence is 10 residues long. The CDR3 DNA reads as TGTGCCACCGGCCCGGGGGGCTACACCTTC. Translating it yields CATGPGGYTF.

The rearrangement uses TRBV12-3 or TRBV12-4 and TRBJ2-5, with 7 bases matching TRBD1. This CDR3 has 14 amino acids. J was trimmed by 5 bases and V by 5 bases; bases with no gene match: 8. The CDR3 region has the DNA TGTGCCAGCAGTCCCAGAGGGGGCTCGGAGACCCAGTACTTC. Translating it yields CASSPRGGSETQYF.

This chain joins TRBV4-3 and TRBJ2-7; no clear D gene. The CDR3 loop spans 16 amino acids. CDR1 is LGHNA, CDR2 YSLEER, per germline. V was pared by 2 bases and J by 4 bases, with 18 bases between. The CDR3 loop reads CASSQRGLPVRYEQYF. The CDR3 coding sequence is TGCGCCAGCAGCCAACGTGGGCTCCCCGTAAGGTACGAGCAGTACTTC.

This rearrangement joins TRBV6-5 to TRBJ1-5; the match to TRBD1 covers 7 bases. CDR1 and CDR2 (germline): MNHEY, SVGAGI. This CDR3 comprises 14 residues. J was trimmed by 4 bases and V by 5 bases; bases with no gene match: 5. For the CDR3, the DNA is TGTGCCAGCAGTACCGGGACAGCTAATCAGCCCCAGCATTTT. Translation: CASSTGTANQPQHF.

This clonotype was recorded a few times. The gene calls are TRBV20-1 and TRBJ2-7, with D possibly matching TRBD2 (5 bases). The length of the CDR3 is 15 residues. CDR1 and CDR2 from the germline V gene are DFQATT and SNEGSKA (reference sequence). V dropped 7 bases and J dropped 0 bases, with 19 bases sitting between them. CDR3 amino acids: CSGVPGGGPSYEQYF. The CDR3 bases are TGCAGTGGAGTCCCAGGTGGCGGGCCCTCCTACGAGCAGTACTTC.

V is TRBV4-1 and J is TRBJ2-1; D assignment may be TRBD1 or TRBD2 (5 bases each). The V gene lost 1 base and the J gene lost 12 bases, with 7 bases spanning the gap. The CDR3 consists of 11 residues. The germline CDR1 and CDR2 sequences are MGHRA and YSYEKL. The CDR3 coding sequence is TGCGCCAGCAGCCAAGCGGGGCCGCAGTTCTTC. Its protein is CASSQAGPQFF.

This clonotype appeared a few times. The CDR3 DNA follows: TGCGCCAGCAGCTTGTTCTCGGTCACAGGCAATGAGCAGTTCTTC. Protein product: CASSLFSVTGNEQFF. The V and J genes are TRBV5-1 and TRBJ2-1, with a possible D match to TRBD1 (5 bases). The CDR3 covers 15 residues. Germline V gene sequence: CDR1 SGHRS, CDR2 YFSETQ. The ends were cut back, 1 base at V and 6 bases at J, with 14 bases in the middle.

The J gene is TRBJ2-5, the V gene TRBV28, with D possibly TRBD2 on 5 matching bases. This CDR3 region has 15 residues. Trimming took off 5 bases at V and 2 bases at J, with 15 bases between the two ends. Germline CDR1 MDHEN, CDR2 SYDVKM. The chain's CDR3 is CASSPSWERQETQYF. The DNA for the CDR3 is TGTGCCAGCAGTCCGTCGTGGGAGCGGCAAGAGACCCAGTACTTC.

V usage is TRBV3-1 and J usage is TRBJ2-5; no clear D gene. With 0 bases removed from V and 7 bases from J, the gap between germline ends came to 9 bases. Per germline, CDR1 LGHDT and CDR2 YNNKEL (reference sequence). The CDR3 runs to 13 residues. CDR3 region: CASSQDGYVTQYF. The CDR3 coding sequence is TGTGCCAGCAGCCAAGATGGTTATGTGACCCAGTACTTC.